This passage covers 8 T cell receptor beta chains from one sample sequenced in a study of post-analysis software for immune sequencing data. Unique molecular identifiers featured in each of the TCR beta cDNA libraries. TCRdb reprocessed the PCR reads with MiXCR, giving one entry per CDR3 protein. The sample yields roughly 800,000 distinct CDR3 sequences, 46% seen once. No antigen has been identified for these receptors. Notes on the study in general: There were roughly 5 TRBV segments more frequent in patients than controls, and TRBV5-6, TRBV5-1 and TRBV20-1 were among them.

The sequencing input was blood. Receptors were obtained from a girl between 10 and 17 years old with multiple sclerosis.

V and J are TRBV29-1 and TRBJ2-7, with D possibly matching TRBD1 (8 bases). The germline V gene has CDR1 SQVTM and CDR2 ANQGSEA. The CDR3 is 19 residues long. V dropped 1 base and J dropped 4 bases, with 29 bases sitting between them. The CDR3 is CSVEAAAGGSLADPYEQYF. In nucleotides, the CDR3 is TGCAGCGTTGAAGCGGCGGCAGGGGGCTCGCTAGCGGATCCTTACGAGCAGTACTTC.

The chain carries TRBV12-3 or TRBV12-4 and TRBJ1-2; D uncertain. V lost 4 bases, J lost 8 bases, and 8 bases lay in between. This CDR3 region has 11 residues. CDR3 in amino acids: CASSSVGGYTF. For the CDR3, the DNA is TGTGCCAGCAGTTCCGTGGGAGGCTACACCTTC.

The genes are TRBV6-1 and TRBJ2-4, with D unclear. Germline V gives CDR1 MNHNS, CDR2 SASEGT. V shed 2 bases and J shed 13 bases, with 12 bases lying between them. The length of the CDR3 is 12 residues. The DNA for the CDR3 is TGTGCCAGCAGTGAATTCTCTCTAGAGCAGTACTTC. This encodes CASSEFSLEQYF.

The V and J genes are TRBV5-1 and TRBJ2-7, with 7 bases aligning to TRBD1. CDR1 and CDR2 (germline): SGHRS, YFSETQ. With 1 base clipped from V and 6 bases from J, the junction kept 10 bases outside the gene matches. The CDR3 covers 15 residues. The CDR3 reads CASSLLGRGSGEQYF. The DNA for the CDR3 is TGCGCCAGCAGCTTGCTCGGCAGGGGGTCGGGCGAGCAGTACTTC. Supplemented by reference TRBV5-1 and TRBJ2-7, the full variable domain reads KAGVTQTPRYLIKTRGQQVTLSCSPISGHRSVSWYQQTPGQGLQFLFEYFSETQRNKGNFPGRFSGRQFSNSRSEMNVSTLELGDSALYLCASSLLGRGSGEQYFGPGTRLTVT.

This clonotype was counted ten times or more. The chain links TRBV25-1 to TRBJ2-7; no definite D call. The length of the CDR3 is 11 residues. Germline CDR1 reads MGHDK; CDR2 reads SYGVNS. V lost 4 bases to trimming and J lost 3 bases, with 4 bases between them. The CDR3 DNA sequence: TGTGCCAGCAGTGGGAGCTACGAGCAGTACTTC. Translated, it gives CASSGSYEQYF.

This CDR3 reads CASSGFWGSDEQYF. The CDR3 DNA reads as TGCGCCAGCAGCGGTTTTTGGGGGTCCGACGAGCAGTACTTC. V and J are TRBV5-1 and TRBJ2-5; D is possibly TRBD1 or TRBD2 (5 bases each). The J call is uncertain, as TRBJ2-7 better fits the DNA end. CDR3 length: 14 amino acids. Germline lookup yields CDR1 SGHRS and CDR2 YFSETQ.

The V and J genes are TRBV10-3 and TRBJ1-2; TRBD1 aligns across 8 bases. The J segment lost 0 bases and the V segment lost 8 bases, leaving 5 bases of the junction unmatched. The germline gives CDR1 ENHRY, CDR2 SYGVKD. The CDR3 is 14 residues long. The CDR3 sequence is CAIGGTGANYGYTF. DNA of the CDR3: TGTGCCATCGGGGGGACAGGCGCTAACTATGGCTACACCTTC.

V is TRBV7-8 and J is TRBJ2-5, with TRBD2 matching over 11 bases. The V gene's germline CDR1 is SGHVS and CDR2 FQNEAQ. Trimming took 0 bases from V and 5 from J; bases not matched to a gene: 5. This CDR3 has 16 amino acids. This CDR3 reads CASSLANLAGGETQYF. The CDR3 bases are TGTGCCAGCAGCTTAGCTAATTTAGCGGGAGGGGAGACCCAGTACTTC.